This TCR beta chain was sequenced for a study of blood T cell repertoires in COVID-19. Study-level information: The samples span acute and convalescent COVID-19 from the United States, Italy and Spain. In each case, the material was cDNA or gDNA derived from T cells, B-cell-depleted T cells, or PBMCs.

Per the original methods: Estimates of nucleated cell counts were drawn from the amplification of reference gene primers. TCRdb's table, derived via immunoSEQ multiplex PCR, lists solely in-frame clones and lacks some. That table supplies the V and J calls and clone size; D and trimming were determined from the DNA. The table lists some 530,000 clones, 70% to 90% of them singletons, with 3.2% in the top ten. The source material was peripheral blood. This TCR was sampled from a human donor in a cohort sampled during active COVID-19.

The CDR3 DNA reads as TGTGCATCGAGGGACACTGAAGCTTTCTTT. Its protein is CASRDTEAFF. V is TRBV28 and J is TRBJ1-1; D ambiguous. CDR3 size: 10 residues. Germline CDR1 and CDR2: MDHEN and SYDVKM.